A single sample gave rise to the 32 T cell receptor beta chains below, sequenced in a study of OX40 agonist ivuxolimab in advanced cancers. Sequencing used immunoSEQ multiplex PCR; TCRdb keeps in-frame clones, though not all of them. There are tens of thousands of clones in the sample; roughly 83% occur only once, and around 0.7% lies in the top ten. The specimen comprised CD4+ or CD8+ T cells sorted from blood, sampled in a trial of the OX40 agonist ivuxolimab. The source of these receptors is an adult with an advanced solid tumor such as melanoma, head and neck, liver or kidney cancer.

This clone was detected only a few times. The V gene is TRBV2, the J gene TRBJ2-1; D is uncertain. V was shortened by 0 bases and J by 13 bases, with 13 bases between the two germline ends. From germline, CDR1 is SNHLY and CDR2 FYNNEI. The CDR3 runs 13 residues. DNA of the CDR3: TGTGCCAGCAGTGAAGCTCACGGGCCCCGCCAGTTCTTC. This gives the protein CASSEAHGPRQFF.

The chain joins TRBV4-1 to TRBJ2-2, with D hard to call. CDR3 length equals 15 residues. Germline V gene lookup returns CDR1 MGHRA and CDR2 YSYEKL. V gave up 4 bases and J gave up 5 bases, with 14 bases separating them. This chain's CDR3 is CASSLPPPGTGELFF. CDR3 in DNA: TGCGCCAGCAGCCTTCCCCCCCCCGGGACCGGGGAGCTGTTTTTT.

J is TRBJ2-7 and V is TRBV5-4, with 8 bases identical to TRBD1. V was pared by 3 bases and J by 6 bases, with 8 bases of the junction left unmatched. The CDR3 extends over 14 amino acids. CDR1 and CDR2 (germline): SGHNT, YYREEE (reference sequence). The CDR3 bases are TGTGCCAGCAGCTCAACAGGGACAGGAACCGAGCAGTACTTC. It codes for CASSSTGTGTEQYF.

The chain has TRBV2 and TRBJ2-2; 12 bases match TRBD1. The CDR3 sequence is 15 residues long. Germline CDR1 SNHLY, CDR2 FYNNEI. V lost 7 bases, J lost 7 bases, and 7 bases stayed unmatched. The CDR3 DNA reads as TGTGCCAGCAATCCGGGACAGGGGGCTGGCGGGGAGCTGTTTTTT. Amino acids: CASNPGQGAGGELFF.

The V and J genes are TRBV6-1 and TRBJ1-2, with a weak D call TRBD1 (5 bases). Germline V gene sequence: CDR1 MNHNS, CDR2 SASEGT. The CDR3 has 17 residues. The V and J ends lost 2 bases and 5 bases respectively, with 21 bases between them. CDR3 region: CASSEMAGISSVYGYTF. As DNA, the CDR3 is TGTGCCAGCAGTGAAATGGCAGGGATATCTTCTGTGTATGGCTACACCTTC.

This clone showed up just a few times. This chain uses TRBV6-5 with TRBJ2-7; tentative D call: TRBD1 (5 bases). Trimming pared 2 bases from V and 1 base from J, leaving 6 bases between. Germline-derived CDR1 and CDR2 are MNHEY and SVGAGI. The CDR3 runs 13 residues. The CDR3 spells CASSYPGSYEQYF. In nucleotides, the CDR3 is TGTGCCAGCAGTTACCCAGGGTCCTACGAGCAGTACTTC.

V is TRBV19 and J is TRBJ1-2; the match to TRBD1 covers 10 bases. With 10 bases clipped from V and 7 bases from J, the junction kept 9 bases outside the gene matches. Germline assignment: CDR1 LNHDA and CDR2 SQIVND (reference sequence). CDR3 length: 13 amino acids. CDR3 DNA sequence: TGTGCCACGCGGACGGGACAGGGGAGTGGCTACACCTTC. It yields the protein CATRTGQGSGYTF. The full variable domain, its missing parts supplied by reference TRBV19 and TRBJ1-2, is DGGITQSPKYLFRKEGQNVTLSCEQNLNHDAMYWYRQDPGQGLRLIYYSQIVNDFQKGDIAEGYSVSREKKESFPLTVTSAQKNPTAFYLCATRTGQGSGYTFGSGTRLTVV.

The V call is TRBV10-3, the J call TRBJ2-2; 7 nucleotides match TRBD2. Germline lookup yields CDR1 ENHRY and CDR2 SYGVKD. This CDR3 comprises 17 residues. Trimming took 4 bases from V and 0 from J; bases not matched to a gene: 8. DNA of the CDR3: TGTGCCATCAGTGGGGGCGGGAGTAGGGCGAACACCGGGGAGCTGTTTTTT. Translation: CAISGGGSRANTGELFF.

The genes are TRBV5-1 and TRBJ1-6; D is possibly TRBD1 (6 bases). The CDR3 has 18 amino acids. Trimming left V 4 bases short and J 0 bases short, with 17 bases between. Germline loops: CDR1 SGHRS, CDR2 YFSETQ. CDR3 sequence reads: CASSPHTTGSSYNSPLHF. The DNA for the CDR3 is TGCGCCAGCAGCCCTCATACGACAGGCAGCTCCTATAATTCACCCCTCCACTTT.

This clone showed up just a few times. V gene TRBV7-8 combines with J gene TRBJ2-7; 9 bases are shared with TRBD2. Trimming cost V 5 bases and J 2 bases; bases outside gene matches: 10. The CDR3 sequence is 16 residues long. The germline V gene has CDR1 SGHVS and CDR2 FQNEAQ. The CDR3 region is CASSPPRREGPYEQYF. DNA of the CDR3: TGTGCCAGCAGCCCACCACGGCGGGAGGGACCCTACGAGCAGTACTTC.

This clone was found a few times. The rearrangement uses TRBV7-2 and TRBJ1-1; a possible D gene is TRBD1 (5 bases). The CDR3 runs to 13 residues. V was clipped by 3 bases and J by 4 bases, with 9 bases between them. Germline V gene lookup returns CDR1 SGHTA and CDR2 FQGNSA. The CDR3 is CASSFLGPTEAFF. The CDR3 DNA follows: TGTGCCAGCAGCTTTCTGGGGCCCACTGAAGCTTTCTTT.

V usage is TRBV11-2 and J usage is TRBJ2-7; TRBD1 agrees at 11 bases. CDR1 and CDR2 from the germline V gene are SGHAT and FQNNGV. This CDR3 region has 15 residues. Trimming cost V 5 bases and J 5 bases; bases outside gene matches: 8. The CDR3 DNA sequence: TGTGCCAGCAGCATCCGGACAGGGGGCGAGAACGAGCAGTACTTC. Its translation: CASSIRTGGENEQYF.

The V call is TRBV19, the J call TRBJ2-6, with D perhaps TRBD2 (6 bases). The CDR3 is made up of 16 amino acids. CDR1 is LNHDA and CDR2 is SQIVND in the germline V gene (reference sequence). The V gene lost 5 bases and the J gene lost 0 bases, with 11 bases spanning the gap. The CDR3 bases are TGTGCCAGTAGTCGGGGGTGGGCCTCTGGGGCCAACGTCCTGACTTTC. Translated, it gives CASSRGWASGANVLTF.

As concerns this clone: The junction departs from germline at one end; a sequencing error may be responsible. J is TRBJ1-5 and V is TRBV2; 8 nucleotides match TRBD1. Germline lookup yields CDR1 SNHLY and CDR2 FYNNEI. The CDR3 has 15 amino acids. Here the CDR3 DNA reads TGTGCCAGCAGGGAAGACAGGGGAGGCAATCAGCCCCAGCATTTT. Its translation is CASREDRGGNQPQHF.

The rearrangement uses TRBV10-3 and TRBJ2-2, with 7 bases fitting TRBD1. This CDR3 spans 15 amino acids. Trimming took 8 bases from V and 1 from J; bases not matched to a gene: 7. Germline CDR1 is ENHRY and CDR2 is SYGVKD. CDR3 bases: TGTGCCATCCGATCGGGACAGATGAACACCGGGGAGCTGTTTTTT. Its translation is CAIRSGQMNTGELFF.

V and J are TRBV19 and TRBJ1-1, with a weak D call TRBD1 (6 bases). This CDR3 has 12 amino acids. Germline assignment: CDR1 LNHDA and CDR2 SQIVND (reference sequence). With 7 bases removed from V and 3 bases from J, the gap between germline ends came to 9 bases. In DNA, the CDR3 is TGTGCCAGTACAACAGGGTACACTGAAGCTTTCTTT. Its translation: CASTTGYTEAFF.

The rearrangement uses TRBV11-3 and TRBJ2-1, with 8 bases identical to TRBD1. Germline-derived CDR1 and CDR2 are SGHNT and YENEEA. The CDR3 has 13 residues. The J segment lost 8 bases and the V segment lost 1 base, leaving 1 base of the junction unmatched. The CDR3 DNA is TGTGCCAGCAGCTTAGTGACAGGGGATGAGCAGTTCTTC. Protein product: CASSLVTGDEQFF.

The chain uses TRBV20-1 and TRBJ1-2; D remains unclear. CDR3 length equals 11 residues. Germline loops: CDR1 DFQATT, CDR2 SNEGSKA (reference sequence). V was shortened by 6 bases and J by 9 bases, with 14 bases between the two germline ends. The CDR3 is CSAGPDESYTF. DNA for the CDR3: TGCAGTGCCGGACCGGATGAGAGCTACACCTTC.

The V call is TRBV25-1, the J call TRBJ2-1, with D unresolved. Germline values: CDR1 MGHDK, CDR2 SYGVNS. This CDR3 comprises 17 residues. Trimming removed 3 bases from V and 0 bases from J, with 15 bases in between. CDR3 sequence: CASSDKELLSSYNEQFF. The CDR3 DNA reads TGTGCCAGCAGTGACAAGGAGCTCCTTAGCTCCTACAATGAGCAGTTCTTC. The full variable domain, its missing parts supplied by reference TRBV25-1 and TRBJ2-1, is EADIYQTPRYLVIGTGKKITLECSQTMGHDKMYWYQQDPGMELHLIHYSYGVNSTEKGDLSSESTVSRIRTEHFPLTLESARPSHTSQYLCASSDKELLSSYNEQFFGPGTRLTVL.

This clone has only a few counts. The junction departs from germline at one end; a sequencing error may be responsible. CDR3 amino acids: CARRSQGGTGELFF. In DNA, the CDR3 is TGTGCCCGGAGGTCACAGGGAGGCACCGGGGAGCTGTTTTTT. V usage is TRBV30 and J usage is TRBJ2-2; D possibly uses TRBD1 or TRBD2 (6 bases each). Germline V CDR1 and CDR2: GTSNPN, SVGIG (reference sequence). There are 14 residues in the CDR3. The entire variable domain, with the rest obtained from reference TRBV30 and TRBJ2-2, is as follows: SQTIHQWPATLVQPVGSPLSLECTVEGTSNPNLYWYRQAAGRGLQLLFYSVGIGQISSEVPQNLSASRPQDRQFILSSKKLLLSDSGFYLCARRSQGGTGELFFGEGSRLTVL.

CDR3 region: CASSPTRGHDEQFF. As DNA, the CDR3 is TGTGCCAGCAGCCCTACTAGGGGCCACGATGAGCAGTTCTTC. This chain joins TRBV11-3 and TRBJ2-1, with D possibly called TRBD1 or TRBD2 (5 bases each). The V gene lost 5 bases and the J gene lost 8 bases, with 16 bases spanning the gap. Germline V gene data show CDR1 as SGHNT and CDR2 as YENEEA. The CDR3 spans 14 residues.

This chain uses TRBV4-1 with TRBJ2-5; possibly TRBD2 for D (5 bases). This CDR3 is 14 amino acids long. V was shortened by 1 base and J by 5 bases, with 11 bases between the two germline ends. In germline, CDR1 is MGHRA, CDR2 YSYEKL. The CDR3 spells CASSQGAGWETQYF. CDR3 DNA sequence: TGCGCCAGCAGCCAAGGGGCGGGCTGGGAGACCCAGTACTTC.

The gene calls are TRBV7-3 and TRBJ2-2, with no clear D. Germline CDR1 reads SGHTA; CDR2 reads FQGTGA. The CDR3 runs to 14 residues. V dropped 10 bases and J dropped 0 bases, with 12 bases sitting between them. This CDR3 is CATQYSANTGELFF. CDR3 DNA: TGTGCCACTCAGTACAGCGCGAACACCGGGGAGCTGTTTTTT.

The V call is TRBV19, the J call TRBJ2-3; either TRBD1 or TRBD2 may fit D (5 bases each). V gave up 2 bases and J gave up 4 bases, with 19 bases separating them. The CDR3 has 17 amino acids. Germline CDR1 and CDR2: LNHDA and SQIVND (reference sequence). CDR3 in DNA: TGTGCCAGTAGTATAAGGCCCGGGGCTAGCCTCCCAGATACGCAGTATTTT. Encoded protein: CASSIRPGASLPDTQYF.

The CDR3 DNA reads TGTGCCACCAGCAGAGACCCAGGAACCTACGAGCAGTACTTC. Translating it yields CATSRDPGTYEQYF. This chain uses TRBV15 with TRBJ2-7; D is unclear. The length of the CDR3 is 14 residues. The V end lost 0 bases, the J end lost 2 bases, and 8 bases lay between the germline ends. Germline V lookup: CDR1 LNHNV, CDR2 YYDKDF (reference sequence).

A single count supports this clone. The V and J genes are TRBV19 and TRBJ1-4, with D unclear. V was pared by 2 bases and J by 12 bases, with 16 bases between. This CDR3 contains 14 residues. Looked up from germline, CDR1 is LNHDA and CDR2 is SQIVND (reference sequence). DNA of the CDR3: TGTGCCAGTAGTATAAAGTCTTTGGCAACGGAACTGTTTTTT. Protein: CASSIKSLATELFF.

CDR3 sequence (DNA): TGCGCCAGCAGCCGATTGACTAGCGGGAGATCTAATGAGCAGTTCTTC. Translated, it gives CASSRLTSGRSNEQFF. The chain has TRBV4-1 and TRBJ2-1; 12 nucleotides align to TRBD2. Trimming removed 4 bases from V and 7 bases from J; junction bases left unmatched: 8. Germline V gene lookup returns CDR1 MGHRA and CDR2 YSYEKL. The CDR3 consists of 16 residues.

On this clone itself: Other DNA sequences within the sample encode an identical CDR3. In DNA, the CDR3 is TGTGCCACCAGCGTCGGGACCGCTGACACAGATACGCAGTATTTT. Translating gives CATSVGTADTDTQYF. The chain joins TRBV15 to TRBJ2-3, with D perhaps being TRBD1 or TRBD2 (5 bases each). The CDR3 sequence is 15 residues long. Germline CDR1 reads LNHNV; CDR2 reads YYDKDF (reference sequence). Trimming pared 5 bases from V and 2 bases from J, leaving 14 bases between.

This clone was detected once. The rearrangement uses TRBV18 and TRBJ2-3, with no clear D. In germline, CDR1 is KGHSH, CDR2 LQKENI. CDR3 size: 12 residues. Trimming shortened V by 3 bases and J by 6 bases, and 7 bases separated the two germline ends. The DNA of the CDR3 is TGTGCCAGCTCACCTCAGGTGGATACGCAGTATTTT. It specifies CASSPQVDTQYF.

In this sample, this clone turned up a few times. CDR3 in DNA: TGTGCCAGCAGCTTGGACAAGGACAGGGGTCCAGGTATCTATGGCTACACCTTC. This translates into CASSLDKDRGPGIYGYTF. The chain has TRBV5-6 and TRBJ1-2; 9 bases line up with TRBD1. From germline, CDR1 is SGHDT and CDR2 YYEEEE. The CDR3 covers 18 residues. Germline trimming cut 0 bases from V and 4 bases from J; bases unmatched to any gene: 13.

CDR3 sequence reads: CASSADTEREQYF. The CDR3 DNA follows: TGTGCCAGCTCAGCTGACACCGAGAGGGAGCAGTACTTC. This sequence joins TRBV18 and TRBJ2-7; D remains unclear. Per the germline V gene, CDR1 is KGHSH and CDR2 is LQKENI. V shed 5 bases and J shed 7 bases, with 15 bases lying between them. There are 13 residues in the CDR3.

V gene TRBV7-6 combines with J gene TRBJ1-2; D uncertain. The germline V gene encodes CDR1 SGHVS and CDR2 FNYEAQ. Trimming left V 5 bases short and J 4 bases short, with 20 bases between. CDR3 length equals 16 residues. The CDR3 bases are TGTGCCAGCAGCCCTGGAGGAGCGGGAAATCTCTATGGCTACACCTTC. Its translation is CASSPGGAGNLYGYTF. Using reference TRBV7-6 and TRBJ1-2 for the parts outside the CDR3, the full variable domain is GAGVSQSPRYKVTKRGQDVALRCDPISGHVSLYWYRQALGQGPEFLTYFNYEAQQDKSGLPNDRFSAERPEGSISTLTIQRTEQRDSAMYRCASSPGGAGNLYGYTFGSGTRLTVV.